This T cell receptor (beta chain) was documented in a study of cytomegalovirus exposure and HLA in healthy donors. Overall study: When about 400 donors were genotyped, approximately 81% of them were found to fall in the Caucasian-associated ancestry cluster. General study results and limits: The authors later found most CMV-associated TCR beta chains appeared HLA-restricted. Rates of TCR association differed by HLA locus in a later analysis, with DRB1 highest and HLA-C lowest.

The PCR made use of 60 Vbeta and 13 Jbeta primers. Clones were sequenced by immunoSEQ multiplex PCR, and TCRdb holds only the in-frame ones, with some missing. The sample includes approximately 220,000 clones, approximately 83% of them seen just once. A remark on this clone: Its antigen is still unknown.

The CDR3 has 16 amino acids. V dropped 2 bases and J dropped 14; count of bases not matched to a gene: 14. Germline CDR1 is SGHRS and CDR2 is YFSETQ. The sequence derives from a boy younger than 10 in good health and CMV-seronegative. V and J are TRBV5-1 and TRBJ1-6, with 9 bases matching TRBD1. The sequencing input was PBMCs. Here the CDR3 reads CASSLHRDRDAGSLHF. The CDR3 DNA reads TGCGCCAGCAGCTTACACCGGGACAGGGATGCGGGATCCCTCCACTTT.